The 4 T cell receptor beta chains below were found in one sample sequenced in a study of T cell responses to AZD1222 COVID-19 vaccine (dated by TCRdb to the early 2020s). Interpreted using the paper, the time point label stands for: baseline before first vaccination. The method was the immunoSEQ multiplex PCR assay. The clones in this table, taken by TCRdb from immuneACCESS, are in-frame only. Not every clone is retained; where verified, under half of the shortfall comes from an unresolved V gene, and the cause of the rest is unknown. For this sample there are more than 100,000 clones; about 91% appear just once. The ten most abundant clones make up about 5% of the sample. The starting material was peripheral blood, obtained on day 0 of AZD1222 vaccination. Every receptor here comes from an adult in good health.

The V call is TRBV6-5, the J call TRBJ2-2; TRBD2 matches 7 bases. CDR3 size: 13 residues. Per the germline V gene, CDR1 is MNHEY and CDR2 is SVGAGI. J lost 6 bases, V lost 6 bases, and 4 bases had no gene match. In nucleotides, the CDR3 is TGTGCCAGCAGCCGGGGGGTGGCCGGGGAGCTGTTTTTT. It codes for CASSRGVAGELFF.

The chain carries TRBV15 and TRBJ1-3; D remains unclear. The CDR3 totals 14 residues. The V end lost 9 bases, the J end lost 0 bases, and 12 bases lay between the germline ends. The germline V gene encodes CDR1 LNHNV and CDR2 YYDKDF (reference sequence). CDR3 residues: CATRRIASGNTIYF. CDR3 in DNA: TGTGCCACACGGCGGATCGCCTCTGGAAACACCATATATTTT.

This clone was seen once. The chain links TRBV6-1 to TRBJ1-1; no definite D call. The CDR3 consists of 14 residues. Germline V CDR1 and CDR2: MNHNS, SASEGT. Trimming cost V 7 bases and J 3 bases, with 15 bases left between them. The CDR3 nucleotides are TGTGCCAGCACTCTCCTCGACAAGGACACTGAAGCTTTCTTT. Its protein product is CASTLLDKDTEAFF.

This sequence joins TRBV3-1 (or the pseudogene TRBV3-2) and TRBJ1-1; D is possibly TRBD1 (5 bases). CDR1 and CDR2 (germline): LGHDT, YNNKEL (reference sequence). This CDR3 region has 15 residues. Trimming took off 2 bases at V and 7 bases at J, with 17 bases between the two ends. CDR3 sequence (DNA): TGTGCCAGCAGCCAAACGGGACGGCTGGCATTTGAAGCTTTCTTT. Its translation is CASSQTGRLAFEAFF.